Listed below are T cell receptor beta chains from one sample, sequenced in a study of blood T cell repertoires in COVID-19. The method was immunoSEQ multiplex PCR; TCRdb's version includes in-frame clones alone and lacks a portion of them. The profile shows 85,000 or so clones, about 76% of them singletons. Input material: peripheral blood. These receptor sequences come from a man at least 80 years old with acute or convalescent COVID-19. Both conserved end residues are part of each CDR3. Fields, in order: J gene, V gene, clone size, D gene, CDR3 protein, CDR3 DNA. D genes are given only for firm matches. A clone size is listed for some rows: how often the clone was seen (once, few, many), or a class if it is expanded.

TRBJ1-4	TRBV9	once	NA	CASSPYPGTNEKLFF	TGTGCCAGCAGCCCATATCCAGGGACTAATGAAAAACTGTTTTTT
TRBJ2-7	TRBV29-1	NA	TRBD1	CSVEETGTGVNIHEQYF	TGCAGCGTTGAAGAAACCGGGACAGGGGTGAATATCCACGAGCAGTACTTC
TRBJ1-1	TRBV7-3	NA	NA	CASSLRQSTEAFF	TGTGCCAGCAGCTTAAGACAAAGTACTGAAGCTTTCTTT
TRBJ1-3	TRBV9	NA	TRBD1	CASSPYDRASGNTIYF	TGTGCCAGCAGCCCTTATGACAGGGCCTCTGGAAACACCATATATTTT
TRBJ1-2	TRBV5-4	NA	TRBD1	CASSSTGGLYGYTF	TGTGCCAGCAGCTCGACAGGGGGCCTCTATGGCTACACCTTC
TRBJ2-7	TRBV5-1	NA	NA	CASSPDRLTYEQYF	TGCGCCAGCAGCCCGGACAGACTTACCTACGAGCAGTACTTC
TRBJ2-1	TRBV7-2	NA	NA	CASSLTRHEQFF	TGTGCCAGCAGCTTAACGAGGCATGAGCAGTTCTTC
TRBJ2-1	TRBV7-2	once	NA	CASSLRPGDKFF	TGTGCCAGCAGCTTAAGGCCGGGAGACAAGTTCTTC
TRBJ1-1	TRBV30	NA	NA	CAWAKGGHTEAFF	TGTGCCTGGGCCAAGGGGGGGCACACTGAAGCTTTCTTT
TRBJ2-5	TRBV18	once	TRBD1	CASSPRGTGLETQYF	TGTGCCAGCTCACCACGCGGGACAGGGCTAGAGACCCAGTACTTC
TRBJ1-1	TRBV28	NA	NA	CASREYGEAFF	TGTGCCAGCAGGGAGTACGGTGAAGCTTTCTTT
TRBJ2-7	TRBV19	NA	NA	CASSMKGRTYEQYF	TGTGCCAGTAGTATGAAGGGGAGGACCTACGAGCAGTACTTC
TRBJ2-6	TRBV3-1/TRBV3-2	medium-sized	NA	CASSQGSGSGANVLTF	TGTGCCAGCAGCCAAGGATCGGGCTCTGGGGCCAACGTCCTGACTTTC
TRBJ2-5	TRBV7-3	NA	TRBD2	CASSPTTGLALETQYF	TGTGCCAGCAGCCCGACAACGGGACTAGCACTAGAGACCCAGTACTTC
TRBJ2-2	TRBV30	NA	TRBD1	CAWNGQGFRELFF	TGTGCCTGGAACGGACAGGGCTTCAGGGAGCTGTTTTTT
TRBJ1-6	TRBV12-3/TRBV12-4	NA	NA	CASSRGNSPLHF	TGTGCCAGCAGTAGAGGCAATTCACCCCTCCACTTT
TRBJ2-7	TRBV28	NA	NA	CASRETGSNYEQYF	TGTGCCAGCAGAGAGACAGGATCTAACTACGAGCAGTACTTC
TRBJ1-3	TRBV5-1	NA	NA	CASSLTAGSGNTIYF	TGCGCCAGCAGCTTAACCGCAGGGTCTGGAAACACCATATATTTT
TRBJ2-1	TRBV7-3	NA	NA	CASSLHSGPYNEQFF	TGTGCCAGCAGCTTACATAGCGGCCCTTACAATGAGCAGTTCTTC
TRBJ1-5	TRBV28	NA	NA	CASSKGDRGLNQPQHF	TGTGCCAGCAGCAAAGGGGATCGGGGACTCAATCAGCCCCAGCATTTT
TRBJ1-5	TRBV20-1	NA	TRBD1	CSASRTGDQPQHF	TGCAGTGCTAGTCGGACAGGAGATCAGCCCCAGCATTTT
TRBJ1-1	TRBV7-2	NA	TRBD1	CASSFRQGERTTEAFF	TGTGCCAGCAGCTTCAGACAGGGGGAGAGAACCACTGAAGCTTTCTTT
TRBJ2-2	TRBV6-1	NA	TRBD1	CASSEALGWTGGPGELFF	TGTGCCAGCAGTGAAGCGCTCGGCTGGACAGGGGGGCCCGGGGAGCTGTTTTTT
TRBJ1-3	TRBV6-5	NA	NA	CASSSQGNTIYF	TGTGCCAGCAGTTCCCAGGGAAACACCATATATTTT
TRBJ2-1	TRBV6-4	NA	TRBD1	CASSPDRGNEQFF	TGTGCCAGCAGTCCTGACAGGGGCAATGAGCAGTTCTTC
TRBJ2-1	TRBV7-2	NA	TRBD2	CASSLGGLAGVEEQFF	TGTGCCAGCAGCCTCGGGGGACTAGCGGGAGTAGAAGAGCAGTTCTTC
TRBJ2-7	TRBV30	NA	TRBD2	CAWSVTTASGRDYEQYF	TGTGCCTGGAGTGTGACTACCGCTAGCGGGAGGGACTACGAGCAGTACTTC
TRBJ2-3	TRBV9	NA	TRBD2	CASSVVSGVDTQYF	TGTGCCAGCAGCGTAGTTAGCGGGGTGGATACGCAGTATTTT
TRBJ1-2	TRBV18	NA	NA	CASSTTQTPGYTF	TGTGCCAGCTCCACGACCCAGACACCCGGCTACACCTTC